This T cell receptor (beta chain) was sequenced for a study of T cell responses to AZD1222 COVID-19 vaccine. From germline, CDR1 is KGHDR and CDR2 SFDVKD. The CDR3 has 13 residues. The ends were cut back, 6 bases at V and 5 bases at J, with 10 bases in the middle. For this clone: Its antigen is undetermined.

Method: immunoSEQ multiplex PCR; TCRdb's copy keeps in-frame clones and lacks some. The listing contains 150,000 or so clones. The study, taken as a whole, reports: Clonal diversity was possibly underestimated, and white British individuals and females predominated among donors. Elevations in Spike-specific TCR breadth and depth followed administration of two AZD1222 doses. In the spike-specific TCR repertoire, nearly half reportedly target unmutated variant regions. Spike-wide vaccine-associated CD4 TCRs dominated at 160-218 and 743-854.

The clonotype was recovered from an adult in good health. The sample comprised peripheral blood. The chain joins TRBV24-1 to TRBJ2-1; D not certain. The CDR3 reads CATSPGSDNEQFF. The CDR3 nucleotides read TGTGCCACCAGTCCCGGGTCCGACAATGAGCAGTTCTTC.